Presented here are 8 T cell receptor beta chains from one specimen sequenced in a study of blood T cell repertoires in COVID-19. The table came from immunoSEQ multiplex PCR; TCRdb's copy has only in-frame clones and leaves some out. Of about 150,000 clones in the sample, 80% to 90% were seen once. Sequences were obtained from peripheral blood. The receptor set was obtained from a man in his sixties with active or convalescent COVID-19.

In nucleotides, the CDR3 is TGTGCCAGCACCCCCGCGGACAGGGGTCTCCACGAGCAGTACTTC. As protein: CASTPADRGLHEQYF. This chain joins TRBV7-2 and TRBJ2-7, with 9 bases matching TRBD1. This CDR3 comprises 15 residues. Trimming took 7 bases from V and 5 from J; bases not matched to a gene: 12. Per the germline V gene, CDR1 is SGHTA and CDR2 is FQGNSA.

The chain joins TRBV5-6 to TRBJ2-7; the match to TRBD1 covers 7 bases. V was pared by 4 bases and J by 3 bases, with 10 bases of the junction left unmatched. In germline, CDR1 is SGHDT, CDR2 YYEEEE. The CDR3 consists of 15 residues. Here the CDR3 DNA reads TGTGCCAGCAGCCCCACCGGGACAGCAAACTACGAGCAGTACTTC. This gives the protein CASSPTGTANYEQYF.

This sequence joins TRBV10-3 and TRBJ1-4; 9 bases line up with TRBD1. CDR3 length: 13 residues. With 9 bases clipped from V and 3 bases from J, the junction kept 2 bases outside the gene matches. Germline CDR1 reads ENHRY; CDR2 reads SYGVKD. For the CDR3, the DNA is TGTGCCATTAGACAGGGGGCTAATGAAAAACTGTTTTTT. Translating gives CAIRQGANEKLFF.

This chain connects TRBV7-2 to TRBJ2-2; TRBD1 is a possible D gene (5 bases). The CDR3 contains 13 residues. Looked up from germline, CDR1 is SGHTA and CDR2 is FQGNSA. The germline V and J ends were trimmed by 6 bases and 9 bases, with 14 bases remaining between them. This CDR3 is CASSLAGPWELFF. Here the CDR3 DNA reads TGTGCCAGCAGTTTGGCAGGGCCTTGGGAGCTGTTTTTT.

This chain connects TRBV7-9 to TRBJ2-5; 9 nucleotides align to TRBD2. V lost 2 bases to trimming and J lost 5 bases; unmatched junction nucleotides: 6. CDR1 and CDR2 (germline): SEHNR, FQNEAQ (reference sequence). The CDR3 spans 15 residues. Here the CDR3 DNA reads TGTGCCAGCAGCTTACAGGGACTAGCAGTCGAGACCCAGTACTTC. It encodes CASSLQGLAVETQYF. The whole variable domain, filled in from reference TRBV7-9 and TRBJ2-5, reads DTGVSQNPRHKITKRGQNVTFRCDPISEHNRLYWYRQTLGQGPEFLTYFQNEAQLEKSRLLSDRFSAERPKGSFSTLEIQRTEQGDSAMYLCASSLQGLAVETQYFGPGTRLLVL.

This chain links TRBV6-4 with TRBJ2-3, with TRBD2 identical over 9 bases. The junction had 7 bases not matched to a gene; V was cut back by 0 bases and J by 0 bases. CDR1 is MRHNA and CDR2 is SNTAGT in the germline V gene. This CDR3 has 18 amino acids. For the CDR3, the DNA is TGTGCCAGCAGTGACTCCTCACTAGCGGGCGCTAGCACAGATACGCAGTATTTT. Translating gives CASSDSSLAGASTDTQYF.

CDR3 region: CASSIGSTYNEQFF. In DNA form, the CDR3 reads TGTGCCAGTAGTATAGGTTCCACCTACAATGAGCAGTTCTTC. The V and J genes are TRBV19 and TRBJ2-1; D gene uncertain. The CDR3 totals 14 residues. V was clipped by 1 base and J by 2 bases, with 6 bases between them. Germline-derived CDR1 and CDR2 are LNHDA and SQIVND (reference sequence).

The CDR3, as DNA: TGTGCCAGCAGTGCCTTCCCCGGGACTAGCGGGAGAATGGAGACCCAGTACTTC. Amino acids: CASSAFPGTSGRMETQYF. The V call is TRBV28, the J call TRBJ2-5, with 14 positions matching TRBD2. The CDR3 loop spans 18 amino acids. V lost 5 bases, J lost 5 bases, and 13 bases stayed unmatched. Germline V lookup: CDR1 MDHEN, CDR2 SYDVKM.